These 11 T cell receptor beta chains came from one sample sequenced in a study of T cells in Graves' hyperthyroidism and ophthalmopathy. Amplification targeted TCR beta CDR3 regions from RNA transcripts. First-round RT-PCR targeting the TCR CDR3 was performed with the HTBI primer set. A single record per CDR3 protein comes from TCRdb applying MiXCR to the multiplex PCR reads. The profile shows 300,000 to 450,000 distinct CDR3 sequences, roughly 15% of them singletons. Sample: blood. The receptor set was obtained from a woman aged 30 to 39 with Graves' ophthalmopathy.

The chain is built from TRBV11-2 and TRBJ2-7; D ambiguous. V lost 0 bases and J lost 2, with 11 bases in between. This CDR3 has 15 amino acids. Germline CDR1 reads SGHAT; CDR2 reads FQNNGV. As DNA, the CDR3 is TGTGCCAGCAGCTTAGATAGAAGCAGAACCTACGAGCAGTACTTC. This encodes CASSLDRSRTYEQYF.

This clonotype was seen at least ten times. The genes are TRBV19 and TRBJ1-1; D is uncertain. The CDR3 length is 13 residues. The V gene lost 1 base and the J gene lost 2 bases, with 5 bases spanning the gap. Germline-derived CDR1 and CDR2 are LNHDA and SQIVND (reference sequence). The CDR3 here is CASSIGSNTEAFF. The CDR3 region has the DNA TGTGCCAGTAGTATAGGCAGCAACACTGAAGCTTTCTTT.

There are many counts of this clonotype. The chain employs TRBV27 and TRBJ2-1; the D gene is possibly TRBD1 (6 bases). The CDR3 totals 15 residues. V lost 4 bases, J lost 6 bases, and 16 bases lay in between. The germline CDR1 and CDR2 sequences are MNHEY and SMNVEV (reference sequence). The CDR3 DNA reads TGTGCCAGCAGTTCCCCGGCAGGGGTGGGCAATGAGCAGTTCTTC. It is translated as CASSSPAGVGNEQFF.

This clonotype appeared many times. This chain joins TRBV24-1 and TRBJ1-1; D gene unclear. V dropped 5 bases and J dropped 5 bases, with 14 bases sitting between them. The CDR3 contains 14 residues. Germline V gives CDR1 KGHDR, CDR2 SFDVKD. The CDR3 bases are TGTGCCACCAGTGCCACGGATGCCCCTACTGAAGCTTTCTTT. Translated: CATSATDAPTEAFF.

This clonotype has a count of ten or more. The CDR3 DNA reads as TGTGCCTGGAGTTCATTAGAGACCCAGTACTTC. Protein sequence: CAWSSLETQYF. The chain recombines TRBV30 with TRBJ2-5; D call uncertain. V was pared by 2 bases and J by 4 bases, with 5 bases between. The CDR3 sequence is 11 residues long. The germline V gene encodes CDR1 GTSNPN and CDR2 SVGIG (reference sequence).

This clonotype was counted ten times or more. The genes are TRBV19 and TRBJ1-1, with 7 bases aligning to TRBD1. The CDR3 consists of 14 residues. The junction had 8 bases not matched to a gene; V was cut back by 5 bases and J by 5 bases. The germline gives CDR1 LNHDA, CDR2 SQIVND (reference sequence). The CDR3 is CASSFNGQVTEAFF. The CDR3 DNA reads TGTGCCAGTAGTTTCAATGGACAGGTAACTGAAGCTTTCTTT.

This clonotype came up many times. The chain links TRBV3-1 to TRBJ2-3; 12 bases are a match to TRBD2. The germline V gene has CDR1 LGHDT and CDR2 YNNKEL (reference sequence). The CDR3 covers 17 residues. After removal of 4 bases from V and 2 bases from J, the junction contained 7 bases not matched to a gene. The CDR3 sequence: CASSLLTSGGPTDTQYF. CDR3 coding DNA: TGTGCCAGCAGCCTTCTGACTAGCGGGGGACCCACAGATACGCAGTATTTT.

In this sample, this clonotype turned up many times. The V and J genes are TRBV28 and TRBJ2-3, with 12 bases aligning to TRBD2. The CDR3 contains 15 residues. The V and J ends lost 10 bases and 3 bases, in that order; junction bases with no gene match: 8. Germline values: CDR1 MDHEN, CDR2 SYDVKM. CDR3 sequence (DNA): TGTGCCACCAGAGCTAGCGGGGGGGCGACAGATACGCAGTATTTT. It is translated as CATRASGGATDTQYF.

Ten or more counts support this clonotype. This sequence joins TRBV20-1 and TRBJ2-5; the D gene is possibly TRBD1 (6 bases). This CDR3 is built from 15 residues. Germline lookup yields CDR1 DFQATT and CDR2 SNEGSKA (reference sequence). Trimming removed 6 bases at V and 2 bases at J, with 19 bases between. CDR3 amino acids: CSATLHRVGQETQYF. Here the CDR3 DNA reads TGCAGTGCCACTTTACACAGGGTTGGGCAAGAGACCCAGTACTTC.

This clonotype was counted many times. The rearrangement links TRBV6-1 to TRBJ2-7; D is perhaps TRBD2 (6 bases). V was cut by 8 bases and J by 5 bases, with 25 bases left in between. The CDR3 has 16 amino acids. Germline V gives CDR1 MNHNS, CDR2 SASEGT. In DNA, the CDR3 is TGTGCCAGCTTCCTAGCCCCCGGGAGAGGAGTTCACGAGCAGTACTTC. It codes for CASFLAPGRGVHEQYF.

This clonotype was observed at least ten times. V gene TRBV3-1 combines with J gene TRBJ1-1, with a possible D match to TRBD1 (6 bases). Between the trimmed V and J ends, which lost 5 bases and 0 bases, there was a span of 28 bases. The CDR3 is made up of 20 amino acids. Germline values: CDR1 LGHDT, CDR2 YNNKEL (reference sequence). Here the CDR3 DNA reads TGTGCCAGCAGCGCAGGGGTAGTTTCGGGACTGCCCGTCATGAACACTGAAGCTTTCTTT. As protein: CASSAGVVSGLPVMNTEAFF.